Below are 18 T cell receptor beta chains sequenced from a single sample in a study of T cell repertoires in cytomegalovirus infection. From the reads, TCRdb called clonotypes with MiXCR, one entry per CDR3 protein. The sample yields some 920,000 distinct CDR3 sequences, about a third seen once. These receptors lack a known antigen. Material: cultured CD8+ T cells from PBMCs, obtained from culture after CMV antigen stimulation. These TCRs come from a human donor in good health (CMV status not recorded). Some clones in this sample may be carry-over from other donors' samples.

This clonotype was seen ten or more times. The DNA of the CDR3 is TGTGCCAGCAGCTCTCAGGGCACGAACTACGAGCAGTACTTC. Translating it yields CASSSQGTNYEQYF. The chain links TRBV5-6 to TRBJ2-7; weak D call: TRBD1 (5 bases). The CDR3 loop spans 14 amino acids. CDR1 is SGHDT and CDR2 is YYEEEE in the germline V gene. V was shortened by 3 bases and J by 3 bases, with 13 bases between the two germline ends.

The table lists this clonotype with a few counts. The rearrangement uses TRBV11-2 and TRBJ2-1, with TRBD2 as a possible D gene (5 bases). Germline lookup yields CDR1 SGHAT and CDR2 FQNNGV. Between the trimmed V and J ends, which lost 3 bases and 1 base, there was a span of 13 bases. CDR3 length: 16 residues. This CDR3 reads CASSLPLGGSYNEQFF. The CDR3 DNA reads as TGTGCCAGCAGCTTGCCCCTAGGAGGTTCCTACAATGAGCAGTTCTTC.

The V gene is TRBV5-6, the J gene TRBJ2-1; D is tentatively TRBD1 or TRBD2 (5 bases each). V lost 0 bases, J lost 8 bases, and 21 bases lay in between. Looked up from germline, CDR1 is SGHDT and CDR2 is YYEEEE. This CDR3 region has 17 residues. CDR3 sequence reads: CASSLAGGGPGRDEQFF. The DNA of the CDR3 is TGTGCCAGCAGCTTGGCCGGTGGGGGACCCGGACGTGATGAGCAGTTCTTC.

This clonotype was counted a few times. The chain uses TRBV7-9 and TRBJ2-7; a possible D gene is TRBD1 (5 bases). V lost 1 base and J 8 bases, leaving 12 bases between the germline ends. Per the germline V gene, CDR1 is SEHNR and CDR2 is FQNEAQ (reference sequence). This CDR3 has 13 amino acids. DNA of the CDR3: TGTGCCAGCAGCTTAGAAGGCAGGGTCCAGCAGTACGTC. Its protein is CASSLEGRVQQYV.

Here the CDR3 DNA reads TGTGCCAGCAGCGGACAGGGCTCTGGAAACACCATATATTTT. It codes for CASSGQGSGNTIYF. The chain carries TRBV9 and TRBJ1-3, with 7 bases identical to TRBD1. CDR3 length equals 14 residues. V trimming: 3 bases; J trimming: 0 bases; junction bases outside the gene matches: 0. Germline V CDR1 and CDR2: SGDLS, YYNGEE.

This clonotype was observed a single time. This chain links TRBV27 with TRBJ2-3; 7 nucleotides line up with TRBD2. The germline V gene encodes CDR1 MNHEY and CDR2 SMNVEV (reference sequence). With 6 bases clipped from V and 3 bases from J, the junction kept 9 bases outside the gene matches. The CDR3 is 15 residues long. The CDR3 DNA follows: TGTGCCAGCAGGGGACTACCTCCGGGGACAGATACGCAGTATTTT. Its protein product is CASRGLPPGTDTQYF.

This clonotype has ten or more counts. V gene TRBV28 combines with J gene TRBJ2-5, with D perhaps TRBD2 (7 bases). There are 15 residues in the CDR3. V lost 5 bases to trimming and J lost 6 bases, with 19 bases between them. Germline-derived CDR1 and CDR2 are MDHEN and SYDVKM. The DNA of the CDR3 is TGTGCCAGCAGTCCTCCGGGCGGGGGCGGGAAGACCCAGTACTTC. Its translation: CASSPPGGGGKTQYF.

V gene TRBV10-2 combines with J gene TRBJ1-1, with TRBD1 matching over 9 bases. The CDR3 has 19 residues. Germline CDR1 and CDR2: WSHSY and SAAADI. After removal of 5 bases from V and 0 bases from J, the junction contained 16 bases not matched to a gene. This CDR3 is CASSWTGDLGPVMNTEAFF. Written as DNA, the CDR3 is TGCGCCAGCAGTTGGACAGGGGACCTAGGACCTGTCATGAACACTGAAGCTTTCTTT.

This clonotype was seen a handful of times. The V and J genes are TRBV27 and TRBJ1-5; TRBD1 might be the D (5 bases). The CDR3 contains 15 residues. The germline V and J ends were trimmed by 3 bases and 7 bases, with 16 bases remaining between them. Germline CDR1 is MNHEY and CDR2 is SMNVEV (reference sequence). The CDR3 spells CASSFSGGGGQPQHF. DNA of the CDR3: TGTGCCAGCAGTTTTTCGGGGGGAGGTGGGCAGCCCCAGCATTTT.

This clonotype was detected only a few times. The CDR3 nucleotides are TGTGCCAGCAGTGAAGTTGGACAGGGATTGGACGAGCAGTACGTC. Translated: CASSEVGQGLDEQYV. The chain links TRBV2 to TRBJ2-7, with 8 nucleotides matching TRBD1. The germline V gene encodes CDR1 SNHLY and CDR2 FYNNEI. The junction had 7 bases not matched to a gene; V was cut back by 1 base and J by 5 bases. There are 15 residues in the CDR3.

The sample holds many counts of this clonotype. This chain joins TRBV18 and TRBJ1-3; possible D gene TRBD1, 6 bases. The CDR3 contains 14 residues. The V end was cut by 4 bases, the J end by 2 bases, with 9 bases between. Germline V gene data show CDR1 as KGHSH and CDR2 as LQKENI. In DNA form, the CDR3 reads TGTGCCAGCTCACAACAGGGTCCTGGAAACACCATATATTTT. It translates to CASSQQGPGNTIYF.

This clonotype was seen ten or more times. The chain joins TRBV20-1 to TRBJ1-2; TRBD1 matches at 7 bases. The CDR3 has 16 residues. J was trimmed by 8 bases and V by 1 base; bases with no gene match: 16. Germline CDR1 reads DFQATT; CDR2 reads SNEGSKA (reference sequence). CDR3 sequence reads: CSARGDRITLWLGYTF. CDR3 DNA: TGCAGTGCTAGAGGGGACAGAATTACCCTATGGTTGGGCTACACCTTC.

This sequence joins TRBV14 and TRBJ1-1; D is unresolved. Germline CDR1 and CDR2: SGHDN and FVKESK. Deletions cut 2 bases from V and 4 bases from J, with 11 bases between. CDR3 length: 14 amino acids. The CDR3 spells CASSQYRGVTEAFF. CDR3 coding DNA: TGTGCCAGCAGCCAATACCGTGGGGTCACTGAAGCTTTCTTT.

A word on this clonotype: A much more abundant neighbour one base away suggests this may be a read error. This sequence joins TRBV7-8 and TRBJ2-3; possibly TRBD1 for D (5 bases). The J call may be in error: the DNA end matches TRBJ1-5 better. Germline CDR1 reads SGHVS; CDR2 reads FQNEAQ. CDR3 length: 14 amino acids. The CDR3 loop reads CASSLAHARDTQHF. In DNA form, the CDR3 reads TGTGCCAGCAGCTTAGCGCACGCCAGGGATACGCAGCATTTT.

The V and J genes are TRBV13 and TRBJ2-7; the D gene is possibly TRBD1 (5 bases). The CDR3 consists of 15 residues. The germline CDR1 and CDR2 sequences are PRHDT and FYEKMQ (reference sequence). The V end lost 3 bases, the J end lost 2 bases, and 14 bases lay between the germline ends. The CDR3, as DNA: TGTGCCAGCAGCTTTGGCCTAGGCAGGGCCTACGAGCAGTACGTC. Translation gives CASSFGLGRAYEQYV.

This clonotype has just a few counts. The chain recombines TRBV6-8 with TRBJ2-7; 7 bases align to TRBD1. The CDR3 is made up of 14 amino acids. Germline CDR1 and CDR2: MNHGY and SAAAGT. Trimming removed 8 bases from V and 5 bases from J; junction bases left unmatched: 12. The CDR3 coding sequence is TGTGCCAGCGCCTCGAACAGGGGCAGGGACGAGCAGTACTTC. Protein: CASASNRGRDEQYF.

The chain couples TRBV11-2 to TRBJ2-1, with a possible D match to TRBD2 (6 bases). The germline V and J ends were trimmed by 5 bases and 2 bases, with 16 bases remaining between them. This CDR3 has 16 residues. The germline V gene has CDR1 SGHAT and CDR2 FQNNGV. CDR3 amino acids: CASSTRATSPYNEQFF. Written as DNA, the CDR3 is TGTGCCAGCAGCACGCGGGCCACTAGCCCCTACAATGAGCAGTTCTTC.

This clonotype was observed a few times. This rearrangement joins TRBV7-3 to TRBJ2-3; D is undetermined. The CDR3 covers 14 residues. Germline CDR1 is SGHTA and CDR2 is FQGTGA. Trimming cost V 2 bases and J 0 bases, with 6 bases left between them. CDR3 region: CASSLRTSTDTQYF. CDR3 coding DNA: TGTGCCAGCAGCTTACGAACTAGCACAGATACGCAGTATTTT.